The 16 T cell receptor beta chains below were found in one sample sequenced in a study of shared clonotypes between healthy human individuals. Naive CD8 populations comprised CD45RO-negative cells positively selected for CCR7, excluding terminally differentiated effector memory CD45RA+ cells. The table came from immunoSEQ multiplex PCR; TCRdb's copy has only in-frame clones and leaves some out. The top ten clones hold over 1.5% of a sample with about 2,200,000 clones, roughly 91% of them seen once. The sample comprised naive CD8+ T cells from PBMCs. The receptors derive from a man younger than 30 in good health. Some clones in this sample may be carry-over from other donors' samples.

The chain carries TRBV18 and TRBJ2-7, with 8 bases lining up with TRBD1. In germline, CDR1 is KGHSH, CDR2 LQKENI. With 3 bases clipped from V and 4 bases from J, the junction kept 14 bases outside the gene matches. This CDR3 is 17 amino acids long. The CDR3 is CASSPASHRGVSYEQYF. In DNA, the CDR3 is TGTGCCAGCTCACCCGCGAGCCACAGGGGGGTTAGTTACGAGCAGTACTTC.

The chain combines TRBV5-4 with TRBJ1-1; D is uncertain. The germline gives CDR1 SGHNT, CDR2 YYREEE (reference sequence). Trimming cost V 4 bases and J 0 bases, with 7 bases left between them. CDR3 length equals 13 residues. The DNA of the CDR3 is TGTGCCAGCAGCGATACCATGAACACTGAAGCTTTCTTT. Amino acid sequence: CASSDTMNTEAFF.

The chain uses TRBV6-5 and TRBJ1-1; D call uncertain. Between the trimmed V and J ends, which lost 4 bases and 3 bases, there was a span of 15 bases. This CDR3 region has 15 residues. Germline V lookup: CDR1 MNHEY, CDR2 SVGAGI. The CDR3 protein is CASSSVEYEDTEAFF. CDR3 DNA sequence: TGTGCCAGCAGTTCCGTCGAATATGAGGACACTGAAGCTTTCTTT.

This rearrangement joins TRBV25-1 to TRBJ2-7; D is perhaps TRBD1 (5 bases). The V end was cut by 5 bases, the J end by 3 bases, with 14 bases between. This CDR3 comprises 14 residues. Germline V gene sequence: CDR1 MGHDK, CDR2 SYGVNS. CDR3 DNA sequence: TGTGCCAGCAGTCACCCAGGAAGGGGCTACGAGCAGTACTTC. Protein: CASSHPGRGYEQYF.

This clone has a single count. This sample includes further DNA sequences coding for the same CDR3. The chain combines TRBV9 with TRBJ2-7; D perhaps matches TRBD2 (7 bases). The V end was cut by 0 bases, the J end by 6 bases, with 13 bases between. The germline CDR1 and CDR2 sequences are SGDLS and YYNGEE. The CDR3 is made up of 14 amino acids. The CDR3 DNA reads TGTGCCAGCAGCGTAGGGGGAGGGGGGCCCGAGCAGTACTTC. The encoded protein is CASSVGGGGPEQYF.

The chain uses TRBV4-1 and TRBJ2-7; TRBD1 is a possible D gene (8 bases). This CDR3 region has 17 residues. The V and J ends lost 4 bases and 0 bases respectively, with 19 bases between them. CDR1 is MGHRA and CDR2 is YSYEKL in the germline V gene. The CDR3 sequence is CASSPGGRLALSYEQYF. The CDR3, as DNA: TGCGCCAGCAGCCCAGGGGGCCGACTAGCCCTCTCCTACGAGCAGTACTTC.

Remarks on this clone: This CDR3 is also generated by other DNA sequences in the sample. The V call is TRBV7-9, the J call TRBJ2-7; D ambiguous. The CDR3 contains 11 residues. Trimming pared 5 bases from V and 6 bases from J, leaving 8 bases between. Germline V gene data show CDR1 as SEHNR and CDR2 as FQNEAQ (reference sequence). The DNA for the CDR3 is TGTGCCAGCAGCCCGAGTTCCGAGCAGTACTTC. Its translation is CASSPSSEQYF.

This chain joins TRBV19 and TRBJ2-7; weak D call: TRBD2 (6 bases). Germline V gene lookup returns CDR1 LNHDA and CDR2 SQIVND (reference sequence). Trimming shortened V by 3 bases and J by 2 bases, and 14 bases separated the two germline ends. The CDR3 totals 15 residues. The DNA for the CDR3 is TGTGCCAGTAGTATCAACCGGGACTCCCCCTACGAGCAGTACTTC. This codes for CASSINRDSPYEQYF.

With regard to this clone: Distinct nucleotide sequences in the sample also encode this CDR3. V and J are TRBV30 and TRBJ2-7; TRBD1 matches at 9 bases. The trim removed 5 bases at V and 4 bases at J, leaving 6 bases unmatched. The CDR3 has 13 amino acids. Per germline, CDR1 GTSNPN and CDR2 SVGIG (reference sequence). The CDR3 nucleotides are TGTGCCTGGTCACCGGGACAGGGTTACGAGCAGTACTTC. Amino acids: CAWSPGQGYEQYF.

This sequence joins TRBV28 and TRBJ2-1; D not certain. The CDR3 spans 14 residues. V was clipped by 2 bases and J by 1 base, with 6 bases between them. CDR1 and CDR2 (germline): MDHEN, SYDVKM. CDR3 nucleotide sequence: TGTGCCAGCAGTTTACTGCGGTCCTACAATGAGCAGTTCTTC. It is translated as CASSLLRSYNEQFF.

CDR3 residues: CASSWTLDATNEKLFF. For the CDR3, the DNA is TGTGCCAGCAGTTGGACACTGGATGCAACTAATGAAAAACTGTTTTTT. The V gene is TRBV6-5, the J gene TRBJ1-4, with D perhaps matching TRBD1 (5 bases). V was shortened by 4 bases and J by 0 bases, with 12 bases between the two germline ends. CDR1 MNHEY and CDR2 SVGAGI come from the germline V gene. This CDR3 is 16 amino acids long.

The rearrangement uses TRBV5-4 and TRBJ2-7, with 9 positions matching TRBD2. The CDR3 length is 16 residues. V gave up 2 bases and J gave up 1 base; unmatched junction bases: 7. Germline V gives CDR1 SGHNT, CDR2 YYREEE (reference sequence). The CDR3 coding sequence is TGTGCCAGCAGCTTAGACGGACTAGCGCGTTCCTACGAGCAGTACTTC. This encodes CASSLDGLARSYEQYF.

The V call is TRBV19, the J call TRBJ1-5; 7 bases map to TRBD1. The length of the CDR3 is 14 residues. The germline V gene encodes CDR1 LNHDA and CDR2 SQIVND (reference sequence). V was clipped by 3 bases and J by 5 bases; unmatched bases: 4. The DNA for the CDR3 is TGTGCCAGTAGTATGCAAGGGGGCTATCAGCCCCAGCATTTT. Its protein is CASSMQGGYQPQHF. Together with reference TRBV19 and TRBJ1-5, the CDR3 gives the full variable domain: DGGITQSPKYLFRKEGQNVTLSCEQNLNHDAMYWYRQDPGQGLRLIYYSQIVNDFQKGDIAEGYSVSREKKESFPLTVTSAQKNPTAFYLCASSMQGGYQPQHFGDGTRLSIL.

Of note for this clone: This CDR3 is also generated by other DNA sequences in the sample. This chain connects TRBV5-1 to TRBJ2-3; perhaps TRBD2 as D (6 bases). Germline lookup yields CDR1 SGHRS and CDR2 YFSETQ. V was clipped by 0 bases and J by 0 bases, with 8 bases between them. There are 15 residues in the CDR3. CDR3 bases: TGCGCCAGCAGCTTGGCGGGGGTAAGCACAGATACGCAGTATTTT. It specifies CASSLAGVSTDTQYF.

This chain uses TRBV16 with TRBJ1-2; D remains unclear. Trimming pared 0 bases from V and 2 bases from J, leaving 13 bases between. The CDR3 runs 16 residues. The germline gives CDR1 KGHSY, CDR2 FQNENV. Here the CDR3 reads CASSQSGLGRNYGYTF. As DNA, the CDR3 is TGTGCCAGCAGCCAATCGGGTTTAGGACGGAACTATGGCTACACCTTC.

The chain couples TRBV2 to TRBJ2-7, with 13 positions matching TRBD2. The CDR3 is made up of 16 amino acids. J lost 6 bases, V lost 4 bases, and 9 bases had no gene match. Germline V gene data show CDR1 as SNHLY and CDR2 as FYNNEI. The CDR3 bases are TGTGCCAGCAGTGTTGGACTAGCGGGAGTCGCCCTCGAGCAGTACTTC. It codes for CASSVGLAGVALEQYF. Variable domain in full (rest from reference TRBV2 and TRBJ2-7): EPEVTQTPSHQVTQMGQEVILRCVPISNHLYFYWYRQILGQKVEFLVSFYNNEISEKSEIFDDQFSVERPDGSNFTLKIRSTKLEDSAMYFCASSVGLAGVALEQYFGPGTRLTVT.